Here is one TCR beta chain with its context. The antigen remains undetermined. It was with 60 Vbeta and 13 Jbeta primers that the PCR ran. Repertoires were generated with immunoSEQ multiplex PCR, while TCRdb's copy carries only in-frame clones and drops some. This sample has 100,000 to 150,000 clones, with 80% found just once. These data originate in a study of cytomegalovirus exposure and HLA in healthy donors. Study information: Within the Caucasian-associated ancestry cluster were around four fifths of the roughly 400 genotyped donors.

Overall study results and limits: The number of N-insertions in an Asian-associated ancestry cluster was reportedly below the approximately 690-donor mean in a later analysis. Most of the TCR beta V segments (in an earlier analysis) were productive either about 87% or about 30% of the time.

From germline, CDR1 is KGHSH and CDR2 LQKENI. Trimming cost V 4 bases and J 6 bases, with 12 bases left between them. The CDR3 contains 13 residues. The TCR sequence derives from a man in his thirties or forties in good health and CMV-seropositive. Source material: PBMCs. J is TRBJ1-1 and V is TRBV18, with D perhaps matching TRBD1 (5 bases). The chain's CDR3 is CASSLEGLAEAFF. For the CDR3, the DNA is TGTGCCAGCTCACTAGAGGGACTGGCTGAAGCTTTCTTT.